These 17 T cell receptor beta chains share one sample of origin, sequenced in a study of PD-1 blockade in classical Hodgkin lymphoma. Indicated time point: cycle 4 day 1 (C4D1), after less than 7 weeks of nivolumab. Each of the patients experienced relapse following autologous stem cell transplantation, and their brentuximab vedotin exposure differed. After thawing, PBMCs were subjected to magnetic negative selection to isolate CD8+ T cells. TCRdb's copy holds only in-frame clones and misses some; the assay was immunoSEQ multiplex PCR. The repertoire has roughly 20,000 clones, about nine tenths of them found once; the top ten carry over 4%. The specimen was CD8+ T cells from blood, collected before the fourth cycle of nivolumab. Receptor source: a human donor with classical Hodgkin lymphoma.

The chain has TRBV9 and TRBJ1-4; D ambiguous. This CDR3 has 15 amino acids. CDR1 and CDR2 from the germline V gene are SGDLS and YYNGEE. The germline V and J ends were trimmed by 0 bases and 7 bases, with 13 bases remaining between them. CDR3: CASSVEGVSSEKLFF. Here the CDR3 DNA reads TGTGCCAGCAGCGTAGAGGGTGTTTCGAGTGAAAAACTGTTTTTT.

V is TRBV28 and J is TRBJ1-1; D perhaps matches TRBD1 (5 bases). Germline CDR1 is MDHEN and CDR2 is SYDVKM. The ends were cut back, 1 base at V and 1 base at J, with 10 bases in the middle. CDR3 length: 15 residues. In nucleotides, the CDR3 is TGTGCCAGCAGTTTATATAACAGGAGGAACACTGAAGCTTTCTTT. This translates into CASSLYNRRNTEAFF.

The CDR3 nucleotides read TGCGCCAGCAGCCCCTACCGGCGGGCGGGCACAGATACGCAGTATTTT. Protein product: CASSPYRRAGTDTQYF. This chain uses TRBV4-1 with TRBJ2-3; D is possibly TRBD2 (5 bases). V lost 4 bases, J lost 1 base, and 15 bases lay in between. This CDR3 spans 16 amino acids. Germline CDR1 MGHRA, CDR2 YSYEKL.

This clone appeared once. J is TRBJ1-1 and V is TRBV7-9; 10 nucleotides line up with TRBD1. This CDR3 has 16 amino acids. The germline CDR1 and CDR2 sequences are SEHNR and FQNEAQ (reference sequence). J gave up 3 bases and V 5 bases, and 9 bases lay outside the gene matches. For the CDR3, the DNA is TGTGCCAGCAGCACCCCGGACAGGGGGAGGCACACTGAAGCTTTCTTT. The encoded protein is CASSTPDRGRHTEAFF.

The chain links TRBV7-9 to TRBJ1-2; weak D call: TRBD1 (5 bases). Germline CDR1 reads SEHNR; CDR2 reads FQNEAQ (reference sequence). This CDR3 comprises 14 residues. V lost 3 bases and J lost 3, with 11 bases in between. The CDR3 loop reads CASSFGTGYYGYTF. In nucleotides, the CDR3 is TGTGCCAGCAGCTTTGGGACTGGTTACTATGGCTACACCTTC.

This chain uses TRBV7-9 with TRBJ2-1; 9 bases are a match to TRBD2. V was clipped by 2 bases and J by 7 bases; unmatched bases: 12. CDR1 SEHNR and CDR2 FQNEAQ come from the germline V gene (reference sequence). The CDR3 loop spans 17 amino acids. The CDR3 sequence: CASSLIGVAGVANEQFF. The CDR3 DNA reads TGTGCCAGCAGCTTAATAGGGGTAGCGGGAGTAGCGAATGAGCAGTTCTTC.

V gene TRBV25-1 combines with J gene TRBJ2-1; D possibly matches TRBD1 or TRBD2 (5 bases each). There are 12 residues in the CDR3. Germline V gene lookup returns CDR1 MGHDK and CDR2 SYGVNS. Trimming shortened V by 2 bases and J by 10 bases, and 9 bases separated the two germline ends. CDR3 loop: CASSERGPEQFF. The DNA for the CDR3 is TGTGCCAGCAGTGAAAGGGGACCAGAGCAGTTCTTC.

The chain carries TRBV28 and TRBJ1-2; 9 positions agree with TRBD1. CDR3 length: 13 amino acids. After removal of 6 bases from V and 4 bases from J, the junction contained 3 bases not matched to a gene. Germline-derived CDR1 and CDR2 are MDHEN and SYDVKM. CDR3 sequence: CASRLTGGYGYTF. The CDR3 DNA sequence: TGTGCCAGCAGACTGACAGGGGGCTATGGCTACACCTTC.

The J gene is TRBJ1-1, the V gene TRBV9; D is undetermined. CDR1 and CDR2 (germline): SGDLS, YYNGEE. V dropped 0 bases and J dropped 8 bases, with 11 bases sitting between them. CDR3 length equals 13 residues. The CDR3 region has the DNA TGTGCCAGCAGCGTAGAACGGTCAGTCGAAGCTTTCTTT. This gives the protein CASSVERSVEAFF.

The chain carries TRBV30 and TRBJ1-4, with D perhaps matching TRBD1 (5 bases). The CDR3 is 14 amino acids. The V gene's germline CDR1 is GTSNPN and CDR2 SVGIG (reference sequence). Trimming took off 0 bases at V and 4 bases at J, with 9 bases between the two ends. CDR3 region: CAWSVGVDNEKLFF. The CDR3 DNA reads TGTGCCTGGAGTGTGGGGGTGGATAATGAAAAACTGTTTTTT.

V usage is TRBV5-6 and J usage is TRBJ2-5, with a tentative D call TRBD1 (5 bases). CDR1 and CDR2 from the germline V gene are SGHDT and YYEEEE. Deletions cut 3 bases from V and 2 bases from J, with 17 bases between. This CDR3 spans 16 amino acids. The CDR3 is CASSWFGQGNQETQYF. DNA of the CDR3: TGTGCCAGCAGCTGGTTTGGGCAGGGCAATCAAGAGACCCAGTACTTC. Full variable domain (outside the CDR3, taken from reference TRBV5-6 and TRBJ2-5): DAGVTQSPTHLIKTRGQQVTLRCSPKSGHDTVSWYQQALGQGPQFIFQYYEEEERQRGNFPDRFSGHQFPNYSSELNVNALLLGDSALYLCASSWFGQGNQETQYFGPGTRLLVL.

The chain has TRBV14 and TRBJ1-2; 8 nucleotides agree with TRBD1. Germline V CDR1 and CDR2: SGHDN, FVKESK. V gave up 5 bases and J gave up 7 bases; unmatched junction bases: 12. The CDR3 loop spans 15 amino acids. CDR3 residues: CASSEYRTGLTGYTF. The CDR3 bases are TGTGCCAGCAGCGAATATCGGACAGGGTTAACTGGCTACACCTTC.

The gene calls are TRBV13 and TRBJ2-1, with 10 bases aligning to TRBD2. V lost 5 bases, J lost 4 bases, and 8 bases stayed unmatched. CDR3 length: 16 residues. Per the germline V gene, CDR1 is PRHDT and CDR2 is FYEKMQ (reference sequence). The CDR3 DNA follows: TGTGCCAGCAGCCCGATAGCGGGAGGACGATACAATGAGCAGTTCTTC. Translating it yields CASSPIAGGRYNEQFF.

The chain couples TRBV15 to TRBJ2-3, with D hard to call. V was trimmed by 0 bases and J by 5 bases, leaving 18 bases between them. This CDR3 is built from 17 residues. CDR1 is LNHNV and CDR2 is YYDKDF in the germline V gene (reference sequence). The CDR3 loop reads CATSRDLNPTKVDTQYF. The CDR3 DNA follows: TGTGCCACCAGCAGAGATCTAAACCCCACGAAGGTAGATACGCAGTATTTT. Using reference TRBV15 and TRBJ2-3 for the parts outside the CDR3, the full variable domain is DAMVIQNPRYQVTQFGKPVTLSCSQTLNHNVMYWYQQKSSQAPKLLFHYYDKDFNNEADTPDNFQSRRPNTSFCFLDIRSPGLGDTAMYLCATSRDLNPTKVDTQYFGPGTRLTVL.

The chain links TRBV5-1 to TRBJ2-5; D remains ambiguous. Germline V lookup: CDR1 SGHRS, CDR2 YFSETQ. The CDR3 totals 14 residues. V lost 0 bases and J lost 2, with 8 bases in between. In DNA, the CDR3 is TGCGCCAGCAGCTTGGAGGGTGGACAAGAGACCCAGTACTTC. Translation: CASSLEGGQETQYF.

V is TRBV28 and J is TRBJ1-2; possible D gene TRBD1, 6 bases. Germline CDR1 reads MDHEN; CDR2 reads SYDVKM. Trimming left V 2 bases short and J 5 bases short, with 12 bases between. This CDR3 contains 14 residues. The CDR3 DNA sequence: TGTGCCAGCAGTTTACCGGGGGGCGGATATGGCTACACCTTC. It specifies CASSLPGGGYGYTF.

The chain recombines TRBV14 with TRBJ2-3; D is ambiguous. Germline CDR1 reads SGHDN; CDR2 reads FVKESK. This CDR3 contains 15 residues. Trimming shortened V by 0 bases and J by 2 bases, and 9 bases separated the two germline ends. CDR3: CASSQDGVYTDTQYF. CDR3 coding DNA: TGTGCCAGCAGCCAAGATGGGGTCTACACAGATACGCAGTATTTT.